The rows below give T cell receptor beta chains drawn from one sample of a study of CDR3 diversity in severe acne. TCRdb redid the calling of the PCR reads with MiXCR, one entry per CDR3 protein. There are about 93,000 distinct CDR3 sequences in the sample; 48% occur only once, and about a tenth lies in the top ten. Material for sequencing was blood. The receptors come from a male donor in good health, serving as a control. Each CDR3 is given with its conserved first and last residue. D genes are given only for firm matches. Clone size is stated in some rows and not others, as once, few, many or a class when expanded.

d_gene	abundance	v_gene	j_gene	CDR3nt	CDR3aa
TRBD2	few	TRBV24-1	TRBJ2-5	TGTGCCACCAGTGATTTGGGGAGGGGTAGGGGTGAGACCCAGTACTTC	CATSDLGRGRGETQYF
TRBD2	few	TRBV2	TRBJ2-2	TGTGCCAGCAGTGAGAGCGGGAGCACCGGGGAGCTGTTTTTT	CASSESGSTGELFF
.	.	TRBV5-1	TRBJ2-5	TGCGCCAGCTCCTCCGCGGAGACCCAGTACTTC	CASSSAETQYF
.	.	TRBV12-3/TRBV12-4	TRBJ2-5	TGTGCCAGCAGCCCCAGGGTGGGGAGGGAGACCCAGTACTTC	CASSPRVGRETQYF
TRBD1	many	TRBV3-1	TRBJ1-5	TGTGCCAGCAGCCAAGAGATCATACCCGGGACAGATTACAATCAGCCCCAGCATTTT	CASSQEIIPGTDYNQPQHF
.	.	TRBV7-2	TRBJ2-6	TGTGCCAGCAGCTTGAGGGCAGCTGCATCTGGGGCCAACGTCCTGACTTTC	CASSLRAAASGANVLTF
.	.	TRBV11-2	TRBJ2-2	TGTGCCAGCAGCCTCTACGACCGACAGACCGGGGAGCTGTTTTTT	CASSLYDRQTGELFF
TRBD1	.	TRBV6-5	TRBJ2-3	TGTGCCAGCAGGCAACAGGGGAGCACAGATACGCAGTATTTT	CASRQQGSTDTQYF
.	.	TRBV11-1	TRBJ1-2	TGTGCCAGCAGCTTAGCGCCAGAGGTCTATGGCTACACCTTC	CASSLAPEVYGYTF
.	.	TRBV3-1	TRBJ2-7	TGTGCCAGCAGCCAAACCTACAGGGAGGGGTACGAGCAGTACTTC	CASSQTYREGYEQYF
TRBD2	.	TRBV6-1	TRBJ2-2	TGTGCCAGCAGTGGGCTAGCGGTTCTTCGCACCGGGGAGCTGTTTTTT	CASSGLAVLRTGELFF
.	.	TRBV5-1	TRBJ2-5	TGCGCCAGCAGCTCATTCGGGTTGGAGACCCAGTACTTC	CASSSFGLETQYF
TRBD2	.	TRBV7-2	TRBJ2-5	TGTGCCTGGAGTGTCGGCGGGGGGCAAGAGACCCAGTACTTC	CAWSVGGGQETQYF
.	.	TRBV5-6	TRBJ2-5	TGTGCCAGCAGCCCGGGGGTAATCGAGGAGACCCAGTACTTC	CASSPGVIEETQYF